Each of the 30 T cell receptor beta chains below was sequenced from the same sample in a study of blood T cell repertoires in COVID-19. This table comes from immunoSEQ multiplex PCR, and its TCRdb copy is limited to in-frame clones, with some not included. The sample has fewer than 200,000 clones; around 90% are singletons. The sequenced material came from PBMCs or T cells enriched from blood (not recorded which). These receptors were taken from a young woman who had recovered from COVID-19.

This clone was seen only once. J is TRBJ2-1 and V is TRBV9; 10 bases line up with TRBD2. Germline V gene data show CDR1 as SGDLS and CDR2 as YYNGEE. After removal of 2 bases from V and 6 bases from J, the junction contained 5 bases not matched to a gene. The CDR3 loop spans 15 amino acids. CDR3 DNA: TGTGCCAGCAGCGTCGGGACTAGCGAGATCAATGAGCAGTTCTTC. Its protein is CASSVGTSEINEQFF.

The chain combines TRBV6-5 with TRBJ1-6, with D maybe TRBD1 (5 bases). The CDR3 has 13 amino acids. CDR1 and CDR2 (germline): MNHEY, SVGAGI. Trimming pared 6 bases from V and 10 bases from J, leaving 13 bases between. The CDR3 protein is CASSSRGGSPLHF. The CDR3 region has the DNA TGTGCCAGCAGCAGTAGGGGAGGATCACCCCTCCACTTT.

This clone was seen repeatedly, ten times or more. The J gene is TRBJ2-3, the V gene TRBV4-2; D is ambiguous. The CDR3 has 15 residues. Trimming pared 1 base from V and 0 bases from J, leaving 8 bases between. CDR1 is LGHNA, CDR2 YNFKEQ, per germline. The CDR3 is CASSQVFGSTDTQYF. For the CDR3, the DNA is TGTGCCAGCAGCCAAGTTTTCGGGAGCACAGATACGCAGTATTTT.

The chain links TRBV6-4 to TRBJ2-1; 10 positions agree with TRBD1. The CDR3 runs 15 residues. The germline V gene has CDR1 MRHNA and CDR2 SNTAGT. The trim removed 2 bases at V and 6 bases at J, leaving 4 bases unmatched. The CDR3 region is CASSDGTGEGNEQFF. The CDR3 nucleotides read TGTGCCAGCAGTGACGGGACAGGGGAGGGCAATGAGCAGTTCTTC.

The chain employs TRBV24-1 and TRBJ2-3, with 9 bases identical to TRBD1. The CDR3 runs 17 residues. V dropped 0 bases and J dropped 2; count of bases not matched to a gene: 5. Germline V gene lookup returns CDR1 KGHDR and CDR2 SFDVKD. This chain's CDR3 is CATSDLSGQGDTDTQYF. Here the CDR3 DNA reads TGTGCCACCAGTGATTTGTCGGGACAGGGCGACACAGATACGCAGTATTTT.

This clone was observed once. The CDR3 sequence: CATSDLLIKGNEQFF. CDR3 bases: TGTGCCACCAGTGATTTACTAATCAAAGGCAATGAGCAGTTCTTC. The V call is TRBV24-1, the J call TRBJ2-1; unclear D gene. The germline V and J ends were trimmed by 1 base and 6 bases, with 12 bases remaining between them. Germline CDR1 and CDR2: KGHDR and SFDVKD. The CDR3 runs to 15 residues.

The V and J genes are TRBV4-2 and TRBJ2-1; possible D gene TRBD2, 5 bases. CDR1 is LGHNA and CDR2 is YNFKEQ in the germline V gene. Trimming took 4 bases from V and 5 from J, leaving 15 bases between them. The CDR3 is 15 residues long. CDR3 amino acids: CASSLAAVDNNEQFF. CDR3 in DNA: TGTGCCAGCAGCCTGGCAGCGGTTGACAACAATGAGCAGTTCTTC.

The J gene is TRBJ2-7, the V gene TRBV9; tentative D call: TRBD2 (5 bases). This CDR3 comprises 13 residues. Germline-derived CDR1 and CDR2 are SGDLS and YYNGEE. Trimming removed 5 bases at V and 0 bases at J, with 9 bases between. In DNA, the CDR3 is TGTGCCAGCAGTTCGGGGAGCTCCTACGAGCAGTACTTC. Translating it yields CASSSGSSYEQYF.

V gene TRBV27 combines with J gene TRBJ2-7; D may be TRBD2 (6 bases). V shed 5 bases and J shed 2 bases, with 16 bases lying between them. Looked up from germline, CDR1 is MNHEY and CDR2 is SMNVEV (reference sequence). CDR3 length: 15 amino acids. DNA for the CDR3: TGTGCCAGCAGTATCCATAGCGGAGAAACCTACGAGCAGTACTTC. This sequence encodes CASSIHSGETYEQYF.

The chain is built from TRBV28 and TRBJ1-1; D ambiguous. Germline CDR1 MDHEN, CDR2 SYDVKM. This CDR3 is built from 10 residues. Between the trimmed V and J ends, which lost 9 bases and 1 base, there was a span of 3 bases. This CDR3 is CASKNTEAFF. CDR3 DNA: TGTGCCAGTAAGAACACTGAAGCTTTCTTT.

The chain recombines TRBV11-3 with TRBJ2-1, with 7 bases that match TRBD2. Per the germline V gene, CDR1 is SGHNT and CDR2 is YENEEA. The CDR3 spans 15 residues. Trimming took 5 bases from V and 8 from J; bases not matched to a gene: 12. CDR3 nucleotides: TGTGCCAGCAGCCTCGGGCGCGGGAGCTTGTATGAGCAGTTCTTC. It translates to CASSLGRGSLYEQFF.

CDR3 nucleotides: TGTGCCAGCTCACTGGGACAGGGGAATGAAAAACTGTTTTTT. Its protein is CASSLGQGNEKLFF. V usage is TRBV18 and J usage is TRBJ1-4, with 10 bases fitting TRBD1. The germline CDR1 and CDR2 sequences are KGHSH and LQKENI. CDR3 size: 14 residues. Trimming at V came to 4 bases and at J to 5 bases, leaving 1 base not matched to a gene.

This chain connects TRBV5-1 to TRBJ1-6, with D possibly matching TRBD1 (6 bases). The CDR3 spans 15 residues. V lost 3 bases and J 10 bases, leaving 17 bases between the germline ends. Germline loops: CDR1 SGHRS, CDR2 YFSETQ. The CDR3 spells CASSSQQGLGSPLHF. In DNA, the CDR3 is TGCGCCAGCAGCTCCCAACAGGGATTGGGGTCACCCCTCCACTTT.

The CDR3 bases are TGTGCAAGTCGCTTAGGCGGCTACAATGAGCAGTTCTTC. Protein: CASRLGGYNEQFF. The chain couples TRBV12-2 to TRBJ2-1; TRBD2 reflects the table's D call only, with no check against the DNA. TRBV12-2 is recorded as a pseudogene. The CDR3 sequence is 13 residues long.

This clone was seen only a few times. The rearrangement joins TRBV10-3 to TRBJ2-3; D may be TRBD2 (5 bases). Looked up from germline, CDR1 is ENHRY and CDR2 is SYGVKD. This CDR3 has 13 residues. V was trimmed by 2 bases and J by 3 bases, leaving 6 bases between them. For the CDR3, the DNA is TGTGCCATCAGTGAGGGACTTACAGATACGCAGTATTTT. Its translation is CAISEGLTDTQYF.

This clone has a count of ten or more. The chain employs TRBV11-2 and TRBJ1-6; D remains unclear. Trimming took off 1 base at V and 3 bases at J, with 10 bases between the two ends. The germline gives CDR1 SGHAT, CDR2 FQNNGV. The CDR3 is made up of 16 amino acids. CDR3 sequence: CASSLGWAGYNSPLHF. CDR3 nucleotides: TGTGCCAGCAGCTTAGGTTGGGCTGGCTATAATTCACCCCTCCACTTT.

This rearrangement joins TRBV7-8 to TRBJ2-1; no clear D. CDR1 is SGHVS and CDR2 is FQNEAQ in the germline V gene. V lost 5 bases, J lost 8 bases, and 13 bases lay in between. This CDR3 contains 13 residues. The CDR3 spells CASSLLAPDEQFF. CDR3 nucleotide sequence: TGTGCCAGCAGCCTTCTGGCTCCCGATGAGCAGTTCTTC.

This rearrangement joins TRBV3-1 (or the pseudogene TRBV3-2) to TRBJ1-1; D not certain. The CDR3 is 16 amino acids. Trimming took 0 bases from V and 1 from J, leaving 12 bases between them. Germline-derived CDR1 and CDR2 are LGHDT and YNNKEL (reference sequence). In DNA, the CDR3 is TGTGCCAGCAGCCAAGAAGTGGACTCTCCGAACACTGAAGCTTTCTTT. It translates to CASSQEVDSPNTEAFF.

CDR3 amino acids: CAWSWTGGGLDTEAFF. The CDR3 bases are TGTGCCTGGAGTTGGACAGGGGGCGGATTGGACACTGAAGCTTTCTTT. The rearrangement links TRBV30 to TRBJ1-1; 11 bases line up with TRBD1. This CDR3 is built from 16 residues. Germline CDR1 and CDR2: GTSNPN and SVGIG (reference sequence). V lost 2 bases, J lost 3 bases, and 8 bases stayed unmatched.

A few counts support this clone. CDR3 loop: CASSRDRSDNQPQHF. The CDR3, as DNA: TGTGCCAGCAGTCGGGACAGGTCGGACAATCAGCCCCAGCATTTT. This chain joins TRBV27 and TRBJ1-5; 8 bases map to TRBD1. The V and J ends lost 5 bases and 3 bases, in that order; junction bases with no gene match: 6. CDR1 MNHEY and CDR2 SMNVEV come from the germline V gene (reference sequence). The CDR3 is 15 residues long.

The rearrangement uses TRBV6-4 and TRBJ2-7; D uncertain. The ends were cut back, 4 bases at V and 2 bases at J, with 15 bases in the middle. The CDR3 covers 15 residues. CDR1 and CDR2 from the germline V gene are MRHNA and SNTAGT. CDR3 in amino acids: CASSAHEFGPYEQYF. The CDR3 DNA follows: TGTGCCAGCAGTGCCCACGAGTTTGGGCCCTACGAGCAGTACTTC.

The chain uses TRBV9 and TRBJ2-7; D remains unclear. Per the germline V gene, CDR1 is SGDLS and CDR2 is YYNGEE. The ends were cut back, 4 bases at V and 0 bases at J, with 11 bases in the middle. CDR3 length equals 14 residues. The DNA for the CDR3 is TGTGCCAGCAGCCTCCAATACTACTCCTACGAGCAGTACTTC. Translating gives CASSLQYYSYEQYF.

The chain employs TRBV1 and TRBJ2-7; TRBD1 is the table's D call, not checked against the DNA. TRBV1 constitutes a pseudogene. CDR3 length: 15 residues. In nucleotides, the CDR3 is TGCACCAGCAGCCTTCACAGGGGGGGAATGTACGAGCAGTACTTC. Its protein product is CTSSLHRGGMYEQYF.

The DNA of the CDR3 is TGTGCCAGCAGCCAAGATGCGCCAGGTATAAGGGAAAAACTGTTTTTT. Translating it yields CASSQDAPGIREKLFF. The chain links TRBV4-2 to TRBJ1-4; D call uncertain. Germline values: CDR1 LGHNA, CDR2 YNFKEQ. The CDR3 consists of 16 residues. With 0 bases removed from V and 8 bases from J, the gap between germline ends came to 16 bases.

The genes are TRBV6-5 and TRBJ2-1; TRBD1 aligns across 7 bases. CDR1 is MNHEY and CDR2 is SVGAGI in the germline V gene. The ends lost 8 bases at V and 7 bases at J; junction bases unmatched: 11. The CDR3 has 14 amino acids. The DNA of the CDR3 is TGTGCCAGCGGTCGACAGGGTAGCCGGAATGAGCAGTTCTTC. Translated: CASGRQGSRNEQFF.

The chain uses TRBV6-1 and TRBJ2-1; 7 nucleotides agree with TRBD2. V was clipped by 1 base and J by 4 bases; unmatched bases: 7. This CDR3 is built from 16 residues. CDR1 is MNHNS and CDR2 is SASEGT in the germline V gene. This CDR3 reads CASSEGASGIYNEQFF. The CDR3, as DNA: TGTGCCAGCAGTGAAGGAGCTAGCGGAATATACAATGAGCAGTTCTTC.

The chain uses TRBV2 and TRBJ1-5, with 11 bases identical to TRBD1. Germline-derived CDR1 and CDR2 are SNHLY and FYNNEI. The CDR3 has 16 residues. Trimming cost V 5 bases and J 4 bases; bases outside gene matches: 7. This CDR3 is CASSTWGTGGNQPQHF. The CDR3 DNA follows: TGTGCCAGCAGTACTTGGGGGACAGGGGGGAATCAGCCCCAGCATTTT.

V usage is TRBV6-5 and J usage is TRBJ1-2; D gene uncertain. This CDR3 has 14 amino acids. Trimming left V 10 bases short and J 3 bases short, with 18 bases between. Germline CDR1 MNHEY, CDR2 SVGAGI. The CDR3 region is CATSRASRDYGYTF. The CDR3 bases are TGTGCCACAAGCCGGGCCTCGAGGGACTATGGCTACACCTTC.

V is TRBV6-2 or TRBV6-3 and J is TRBJ1-1; possible D gene TRBD1, 6 bases. Between the trimmed V and J ends, which lost 0 bases and 1 base, there was a span of 9 bases. The CDR3 is 15 residues long. Germline CDR1 and CDR2: MNHEY and SVGEGT. The CDR3 region is CASSYSLTGNTEAFF. The CDR3 nucleotides are TGTGCCAGCAGTTACTCGTTGACAGGGAACACTGAAGCTTTCTTT.

The chain carries TRBV7-2 and TRBJ2-5; 11 positions match TRBD2. Germline V CDR1 and CDR2: SGHTA, FQGNSA. The CDR3 loop spans 15 amino acids. J lost 5 bases, V lost 5 bases, and 7 bases had no gene match. The CDR3 loop reads CASSPVAGGQETQYF. CDR3 coding DNA: TGTGCCAGCAGCCCGGTAGCGGGGGGGCAGGAGACCCAGTACTTC.